The rows below give T cell receptor beta chains drawn from one sample of a study of T-cell reconstitution after alpha-beta-depleted transplantation in children. MiXCR, applied by TCRdb to the PCR reads, yields one record per CDR3 protein. The repertoire includes about 420,000 distinct CDR3 sequences, approximately 10% of them detected once, and 4.5% to 7% sits in the top ten. The material sequenced was PBMCs from the stem cell graft donor, taken from the stem cell graft. These receptors were obtained from a human donor who donated a stem cell graft to a child with acute myeloid leukemia. CDR3s include the opening cysteine and the closing phenylalanine or tryptophan. D genes are given only for firm matches. Clone sizes are given selectively: once, few, many, or a class where the clone is expanded.

NA	TRBV29-1	TRBJ1-2	few	TGCAGCGTTGAGTACAGGTCGAATGGCTACACCTTC	CSVEYRSNGYTF
TRBD2	TRBV7-9	TRBJ2-2	NA	TGTGCCAGCAGGGCCAAGGCCGGGACTAGGAACACCGGGGAGCTGTTTTTT	CASRAKAGTRNTGELFF
NA	TRBV27	TRBJ2-1	few	TGTGCCAGCAGTTTACTACACAGGGGAGGGGGGTACAATGAGCAGTTCTTC	CASSLLHRGGGYNEQFF
TRBD1	TRBV28	TRBJ1-2	NA	TGTGCCGGGGGACAGGGGCACTATGGCTACACCTTC	CAGGQGHYGYTF
TRBD2	TRBV6-2/TRBV6-3	TRBJ2-7	few	TGTGCCAGCATGAGGGAGGGAACCTACGAGCAGTACTTC	CASMREGTYEQYF
NA	TRBV29-1	TRBJ1-2	NA	TGCAGCGTGCTCAGTGGCGATGGCTACACCTTC	CSVLSGDGYTF
TRBD2	TRBV20-1	TRBJ2-1	many	TGCAGTGCAACGGGACTAGCGGGAGTGCATGAGCAGTTCTTC	CSATGLAGVHEQFF
NA	TRBV6-1	TRBJ2-3	NA	TGTGCCAGCAGCGCAGGGGGGCTGGGCACAGATACGCAGTATTTT	CASSAGGLGTDTQYF
TRBD2	TRBV4-3	TRBJ2-3	NA	TGCGCCAGCAGCCAAGATTTGGTAGCGGGAGATCCTGGAGATACGCAGTATTTT	CASSQDLVAGDPGDTQYF
TRBD2	TRBV2	TRBJ2-2	NA	TGTGCCAGCAGGGGCTCGGGACTAGCGGGGGACGCGAACACCGGGGAGCTGTTTTTT	CASRGSGLAGDANTGELFF
TRBD1	TRBV29-1	TRBJ2-7	NA	TGCAGCGTTGGACGGACAGGGACCTACGAGCAGTACTTC	CSVGRTGTYEQYF
TRBD1	TRBV7-2	TRBJ2-1	NA	TGTGCCAGCAGCCCTGACAGGGCCTCCTACAATGAGCAGTTCTTC	CASSPDRASYNEQFF
TRBD2	TRBV20-1	TRBJ2-5	NA	TGCAGTGCCCGCAGCATACTAGCGGTACAAGAGACCCAGTACTTC	CSARSILAVQETQYF
NA	TRBV20-1	TRBJ2-2	few	TGCAGTGCTGGAAGGGACACCGGGGAGCTGTTTTTT	CSAGRDTGELFF
NA	TRBV20-1	TRBJ1-5	many	TGCAGTGCTAGAATGGGGGTAGACCAGCCCCAGCATTTT	CSARMGVDQPQHF
TRBD1	TRBV7-2	TRBJ1-2	few	TGTGCCAGCAGCGTCAGAGGACAGGCAGTAGTAAGCTATGGCTACACCTTC	CASSVRGQAVVSYGYTF
NA	TRBV29-1	TRBJ1-1	many	TGCAGCGTTGAAAGGAGACAGAACACTGAAGCTTTCTTT	CSVERRQNTEAFF
TRBD2	TRBV6-2/TRBV6-3	TRBJ2-1	many	TGTGCCAGCAGTTCGACCATAGCGGGAGGTCTCGATGAGCAGTTCTTC	CASSSTIAGGLDEQFF
TRBD2	TRBV10-2	TRBJ2-3	NA	TGCGCCAGCAGGGCGACGGGAGGGGATGGCACAGATACGCAGTATTTT	CASRATGGDGTDTQYF
TRBD1	TRBV6-2/TRBV6-3	TRBJ2-3	few	TGTGCCAGCAGTCGCACCGGGACAGGGTTGGCAGATACGCAGTATTTT	CASSRTGTGLADTQYF
NA	TRBV5-6	TRBJ1-2	few	TGTGCCAGCAGCCTAGAGACAGTATTGTCCGGCTACACCTTC	CASSLETVLSGYTF
NA	TRBV7-9	TRBJ1-1	many	TGTGCCAGCAGCTTAGCGCTGGAGGGTGAAGCTTTCTTT	CASSLALEGEAFF
NA	TRBV4-3	TRBJ2-7	many	TGCGCCAGCAGCCAAGTATTTCCCGCGGGCTCCTACGAGCAGTACTTC	CASSQVFPAGSYEQYF
TRBD1	TRBV5-1	TRBJ1-3	many	TGCGCCAGCAGATCCGGGACAGGGGGCTCTGGAAACACCATATATTTT	CASRSGTGGSGNTIYF
TRBD1	TRBV12-5	TRBJ1-4	few	TGTGCTAGTGGTTTGGGCGACAGGGGCATTTGGGAAAAACTGTTTTTT	CASGLGDRGIWEKLFF
TRBD1	TRBV6-1	TRBJ1-1	many	TGTGCCAGCGTAAGACAGGGCGGGGGCACTGAAGCTTTCTTT	CASVRQGGGTEAFF
NA	TRBV5-1	TRBJ2-1	few	TGCGCCAGCAGCGCCCTTTCGGGGTCTTATGAGCAGTTCTTC	CASSALSGSYEQFF
NA	TRBV20-1	TRBJ2-4	few	TGCAGTGCTGAATCCAGGGGGCGGGGGGCCTTAGCCAAAAACATTCAGTACTTC	CSAESRGRGALAKNIQYF
NA	TRBV29-1	TRBJ2-1	medium-sized	TGCAGCGTTGAACGGACCCAGAGGGTCAATGAGCAGTTCTTC	CSVERTQRVNEQFF
NA	TRBV10-3	TRBJ1-2	NA	TGTGCCATCAGTGAGTCGCGGGGGGACGGCTACACCTTC	CAISESRGDGYTF
TRBD1	TRBV11-1	TRBJ2-6	NA	TGTGCCAGCAGCTTAGCCGCCGGGACAGGGGGCGCTGGGGCCAACGTCCTGACTTTC	CASSLAAGTGGAGANVLTF
TRBD1	TRBV29-1	TRBJ2-5	NA	TGCAGCGTTGGCAGGGGGCTATTGGAGACCCAGTACTTC	CSVGRGLLETQYF